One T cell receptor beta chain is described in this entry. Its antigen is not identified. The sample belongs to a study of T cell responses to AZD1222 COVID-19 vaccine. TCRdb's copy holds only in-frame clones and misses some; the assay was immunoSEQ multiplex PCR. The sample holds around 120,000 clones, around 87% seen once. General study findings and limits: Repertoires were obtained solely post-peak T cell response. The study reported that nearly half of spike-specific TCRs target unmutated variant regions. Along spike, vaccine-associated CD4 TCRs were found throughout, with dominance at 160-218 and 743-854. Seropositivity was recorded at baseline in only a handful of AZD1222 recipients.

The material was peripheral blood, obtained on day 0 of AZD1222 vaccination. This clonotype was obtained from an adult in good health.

The CDR3, as DNA: TGCGCCAGCAGCCAAGTCGGCAGGCGAGGGGATAATGAAAAACTGTTTTTT. It yields the protein CASSQVGRRGDNEKLFF. V and J are TRBV4-1 and TRBJ1-4; possible D gene TRBD1, 5 bases. Germline V gene data show CDR1 as MGHRA and CDR2 as YSYEKL. Trimming took 1 base from V and 4 from J, leaving 16 bases between them. This CDR3 spans 17 amino acids.